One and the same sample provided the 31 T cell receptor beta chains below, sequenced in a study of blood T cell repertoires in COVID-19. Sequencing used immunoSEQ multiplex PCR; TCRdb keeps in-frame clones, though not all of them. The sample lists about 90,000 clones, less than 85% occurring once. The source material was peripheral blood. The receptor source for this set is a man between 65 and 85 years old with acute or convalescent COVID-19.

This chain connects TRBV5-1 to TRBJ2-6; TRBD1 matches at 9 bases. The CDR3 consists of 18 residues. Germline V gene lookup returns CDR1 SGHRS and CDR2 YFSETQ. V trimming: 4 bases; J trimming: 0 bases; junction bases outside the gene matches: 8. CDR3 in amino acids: CASSTRTGDFSGANVLTF. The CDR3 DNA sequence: TGCGCCAGCAGCACCCGGACAGGGGACTTCTCTGGGGCCAACGTCCTGACTTTC.

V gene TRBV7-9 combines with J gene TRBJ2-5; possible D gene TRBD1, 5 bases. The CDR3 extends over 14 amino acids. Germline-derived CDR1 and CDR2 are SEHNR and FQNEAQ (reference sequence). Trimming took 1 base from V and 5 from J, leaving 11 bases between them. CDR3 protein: CASSLVAGWETQYF. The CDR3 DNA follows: TGTGCCAGCAGCTTAGTCGCAGGGTGGGAGACCCAGTACTTC.

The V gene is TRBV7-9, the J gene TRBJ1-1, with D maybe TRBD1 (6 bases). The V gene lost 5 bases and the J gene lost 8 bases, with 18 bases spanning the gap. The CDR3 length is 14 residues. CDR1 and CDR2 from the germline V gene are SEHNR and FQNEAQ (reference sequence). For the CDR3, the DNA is TGTGCCAGCAGCCCCGGGACATTTATTTGGGAAGCTTTCTTT. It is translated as CASSPGTFIWEAFF.

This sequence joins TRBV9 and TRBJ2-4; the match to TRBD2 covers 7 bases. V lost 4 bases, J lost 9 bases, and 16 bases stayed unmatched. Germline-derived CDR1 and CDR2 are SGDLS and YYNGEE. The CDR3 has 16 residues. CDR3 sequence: CASSTSGTLPGGIQYF. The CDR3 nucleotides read TGTGCCAGCAGCACATCCGGGACTCTACCGGGGGGCATTCAGTACTTC.

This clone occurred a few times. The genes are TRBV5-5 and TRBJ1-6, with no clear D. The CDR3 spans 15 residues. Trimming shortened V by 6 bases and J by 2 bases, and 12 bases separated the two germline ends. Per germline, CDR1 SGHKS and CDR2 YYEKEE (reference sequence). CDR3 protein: CASTQEDAYNSPLHF. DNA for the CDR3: TGTGCCAGCACCCAGGAAGATGCCTATAATTCACCCCTCCACTTT.

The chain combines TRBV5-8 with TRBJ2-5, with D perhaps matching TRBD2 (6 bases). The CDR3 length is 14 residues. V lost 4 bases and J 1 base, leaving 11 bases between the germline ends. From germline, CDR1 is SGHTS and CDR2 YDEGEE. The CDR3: CASSRGLSQETQYF. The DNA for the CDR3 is TGTGCCAGCAGCCGGGGACTGAGCCAAGAGACCCAGTACTTC.

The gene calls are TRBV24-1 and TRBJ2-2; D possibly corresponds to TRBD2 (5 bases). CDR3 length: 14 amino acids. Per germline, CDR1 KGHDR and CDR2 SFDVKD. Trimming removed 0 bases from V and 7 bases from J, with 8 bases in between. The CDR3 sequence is CATSDLEGNGELFF. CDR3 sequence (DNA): TGTGCCACCAGTGATTTGGAGGGTAACGGGGAGCTGTTTTTT.

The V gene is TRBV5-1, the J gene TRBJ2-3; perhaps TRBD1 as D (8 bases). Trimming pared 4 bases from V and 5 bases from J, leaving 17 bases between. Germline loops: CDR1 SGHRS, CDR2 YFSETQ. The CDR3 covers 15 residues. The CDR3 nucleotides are TGCGCCAGCAGCCTTGGACAGGGAGGGCAAGATACGCAGTATTTT. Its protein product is CASSLGQGGQDTQYF. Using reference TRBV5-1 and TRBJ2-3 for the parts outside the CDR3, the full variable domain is KAGVTQTPRYLIKTRGQQVTLSCSPISGHRSVSWYQQTPGQGLQFLFEYFSETQRNKGNFPGRFSGRQFSNSRSEMNVSTLELGDSALYLCASSLGQGGQDTQYFGPGTRLTVL.

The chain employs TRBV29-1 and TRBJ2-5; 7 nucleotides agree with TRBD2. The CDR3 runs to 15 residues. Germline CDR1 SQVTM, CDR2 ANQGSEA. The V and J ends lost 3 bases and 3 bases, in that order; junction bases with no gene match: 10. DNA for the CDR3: TGCAGCGTTGACCATGAGGCGGGAGAGGAAGAGACCCAGTACTTC. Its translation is CSVDHEAGEEETQYF.

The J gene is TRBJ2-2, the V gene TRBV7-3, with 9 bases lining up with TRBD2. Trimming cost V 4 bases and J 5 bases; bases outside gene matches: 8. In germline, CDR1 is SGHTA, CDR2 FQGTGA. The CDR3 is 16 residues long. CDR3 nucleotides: TGTGCCAGCAGCTCGACCTTTAGCGGGGGAACCGGGGAGCTGTTTTTT. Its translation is CASSSTFSGGTGELFF.

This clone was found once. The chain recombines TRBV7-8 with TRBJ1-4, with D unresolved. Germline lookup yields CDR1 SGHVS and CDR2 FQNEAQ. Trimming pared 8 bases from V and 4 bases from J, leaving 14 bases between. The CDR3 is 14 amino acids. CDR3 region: CASQSRDYNEKLFF. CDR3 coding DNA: TGTGCCAGCCAAAGTAGAGACTATAATGAAAAACTGTTTTTT.

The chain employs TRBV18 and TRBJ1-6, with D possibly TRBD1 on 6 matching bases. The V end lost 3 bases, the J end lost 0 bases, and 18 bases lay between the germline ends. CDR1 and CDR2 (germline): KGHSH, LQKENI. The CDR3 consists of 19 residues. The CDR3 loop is CASSPYRVGESSYNSPLHF. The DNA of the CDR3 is TGTGCCAGCTCACCTTACAGGGTTGGCGAGAGCTCCTATAATTCACCCCTCCACTTT.

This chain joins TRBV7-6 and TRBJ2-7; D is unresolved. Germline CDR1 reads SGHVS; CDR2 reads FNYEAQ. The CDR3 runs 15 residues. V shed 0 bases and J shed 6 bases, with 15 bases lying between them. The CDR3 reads CASSLALSRPGEQYF. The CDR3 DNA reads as TGTGCCAGCAGCTTAGCGCTCAGCAGGCCCGGCGAGCAGTACTTC.

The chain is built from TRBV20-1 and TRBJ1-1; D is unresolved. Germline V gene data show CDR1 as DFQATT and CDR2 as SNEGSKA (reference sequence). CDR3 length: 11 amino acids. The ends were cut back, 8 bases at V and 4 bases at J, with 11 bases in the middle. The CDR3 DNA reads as TGCAGTTTGAGAGGGAGCACTGAAGCTTTCTTT. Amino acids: CSLRGSTEAFF.

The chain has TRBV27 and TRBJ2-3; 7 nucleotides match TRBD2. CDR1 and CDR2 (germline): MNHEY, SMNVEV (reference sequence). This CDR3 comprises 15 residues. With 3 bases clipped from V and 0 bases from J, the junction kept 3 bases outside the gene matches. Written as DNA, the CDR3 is TGTGCCAGCAGTTTTGGGGGGGATAGCACAGATACGCAGTATTTT. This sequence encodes CASSFGGDSTDTQYF.

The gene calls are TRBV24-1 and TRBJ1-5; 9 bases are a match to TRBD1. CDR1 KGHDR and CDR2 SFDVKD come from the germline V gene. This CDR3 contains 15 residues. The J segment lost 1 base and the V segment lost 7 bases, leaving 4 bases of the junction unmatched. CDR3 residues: CATSQTGGSNQPQHF. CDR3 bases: TGTGCCACCAGCCAGACAGGGGGAAGCAATCAGCCCCAGCATTTT.

This CDR3 reads CASSQDERTGSTDTQYF. CDR3 nucleotides: TGCGCCAGCAGCCAAGATGAAAGGACAGGGAGCACAGATACGCAGTATTTT. The V gene is TRBV4-1, the J gene TRBJ2-3; TRBD1 matches at 8 bases. The germline CDR1 and CDR2 sequences are MGHRA and YSYEKL. Trimming removed 0 bases from V and 0 bases from J; junction bases left unmatched: 5. The CDR3 totals 17 residues.

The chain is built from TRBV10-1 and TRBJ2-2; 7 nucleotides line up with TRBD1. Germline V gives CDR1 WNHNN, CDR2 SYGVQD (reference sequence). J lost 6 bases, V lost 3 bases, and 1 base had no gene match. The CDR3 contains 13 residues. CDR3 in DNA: TGCGCCAGCAGTGACCAGGGGGCCGGGGAGCTGTTTTTT. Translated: CASSDQGAGELFF.

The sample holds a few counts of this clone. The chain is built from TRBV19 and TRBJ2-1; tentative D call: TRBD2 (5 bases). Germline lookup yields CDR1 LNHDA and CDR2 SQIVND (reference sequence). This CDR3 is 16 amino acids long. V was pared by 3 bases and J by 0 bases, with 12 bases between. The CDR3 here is CASSIGAASSYNEQFF. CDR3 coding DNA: TGTGCCAGTAGTATTGGAGCGGCGAGCTCCTACAATGAGCAGTTCTTC.

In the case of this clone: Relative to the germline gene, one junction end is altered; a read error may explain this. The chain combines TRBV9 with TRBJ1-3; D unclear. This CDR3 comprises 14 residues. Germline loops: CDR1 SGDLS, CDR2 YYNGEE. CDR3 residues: CASSDSSAGDTIYF. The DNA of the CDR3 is TGTGCCAGCAGCGATTCCTCGGCTGGAGACACCATATATTTT.

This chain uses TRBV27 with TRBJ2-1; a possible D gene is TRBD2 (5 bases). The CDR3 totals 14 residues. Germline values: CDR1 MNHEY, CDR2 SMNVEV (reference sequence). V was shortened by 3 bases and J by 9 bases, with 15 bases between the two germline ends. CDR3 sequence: CASSFWTRRGEQFF. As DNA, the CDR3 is TGTGCCAGCAGTTTTTGGACTCGACGAGGTGAGCAGTTCTTC.

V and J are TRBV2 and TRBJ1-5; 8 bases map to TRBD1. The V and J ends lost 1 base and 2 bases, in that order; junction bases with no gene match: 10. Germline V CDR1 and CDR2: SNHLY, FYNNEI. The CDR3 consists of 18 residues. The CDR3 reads CASSEGDGATGGNQPQHF. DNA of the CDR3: TGTGCCAGCAGTGAAGGCGATGGGGCGACAGGGGGCAATCAGCCCCAGCATTTT.

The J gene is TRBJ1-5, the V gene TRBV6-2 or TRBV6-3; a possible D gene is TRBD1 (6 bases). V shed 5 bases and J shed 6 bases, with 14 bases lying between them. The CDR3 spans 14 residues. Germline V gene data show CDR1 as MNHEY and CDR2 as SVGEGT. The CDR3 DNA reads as TGTGCCAGCAGTAGAGTGGAAGGGGGTCAGCCCCAGCATTTT. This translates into CASSRVEGGQPQHF.

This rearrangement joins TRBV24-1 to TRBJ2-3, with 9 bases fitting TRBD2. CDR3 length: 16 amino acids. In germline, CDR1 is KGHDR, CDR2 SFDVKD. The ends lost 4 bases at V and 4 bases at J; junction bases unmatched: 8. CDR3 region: CATSETTSGRADTQYF. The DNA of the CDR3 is TGTGCCACCAGTGAAACGACTAGCGGAAGGGCAGATACGCAGTATTTT.

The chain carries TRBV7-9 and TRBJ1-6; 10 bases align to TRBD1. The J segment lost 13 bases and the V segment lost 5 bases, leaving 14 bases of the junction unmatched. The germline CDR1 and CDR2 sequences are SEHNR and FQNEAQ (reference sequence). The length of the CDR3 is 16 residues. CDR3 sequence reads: CASSHNDRGPEFPLHF. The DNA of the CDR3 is TGTGCCAGCAGCCATAACGACAGGGGGCCGGAGTTCCCCCTCCACTTT.

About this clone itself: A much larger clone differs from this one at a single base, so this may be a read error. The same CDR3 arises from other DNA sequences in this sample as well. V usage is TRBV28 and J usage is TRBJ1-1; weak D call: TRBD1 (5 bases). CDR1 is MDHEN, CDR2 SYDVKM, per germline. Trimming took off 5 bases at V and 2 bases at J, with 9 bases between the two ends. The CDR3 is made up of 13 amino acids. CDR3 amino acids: CASSPTANTEAFF. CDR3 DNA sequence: TGTGCCAGCAGTCCGACAGCTAACACTGAAGCTTTCTTT.

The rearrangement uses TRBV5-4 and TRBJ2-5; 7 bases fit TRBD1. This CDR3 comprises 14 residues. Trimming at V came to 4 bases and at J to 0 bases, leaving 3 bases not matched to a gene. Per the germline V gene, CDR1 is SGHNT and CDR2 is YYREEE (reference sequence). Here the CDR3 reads CASSGGQNQETQYF. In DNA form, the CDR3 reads TGTGCCAGCAGCGGGGGACAGAACCAAGAGACCCAGTACTTC.

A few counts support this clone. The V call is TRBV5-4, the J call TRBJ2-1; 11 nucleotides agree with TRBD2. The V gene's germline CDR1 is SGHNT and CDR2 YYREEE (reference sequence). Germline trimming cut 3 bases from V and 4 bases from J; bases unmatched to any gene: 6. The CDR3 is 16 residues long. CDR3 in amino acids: CASSWGSSGRYNEQFF. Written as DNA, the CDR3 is TGTGCCAGCAGCTGGGGGTCTAGCGGGAGGTACAATGAGCAGTTCTTC.

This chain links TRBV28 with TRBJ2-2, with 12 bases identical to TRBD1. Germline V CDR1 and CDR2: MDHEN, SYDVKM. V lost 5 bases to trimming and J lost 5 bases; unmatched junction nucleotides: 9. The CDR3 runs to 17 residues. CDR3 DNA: TGTGCCAGCAGTCCCCACTCGGGACAGGGGGCAACCGGGGAGCTGTTTTTT. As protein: CASSPHSGQGATGELFF.

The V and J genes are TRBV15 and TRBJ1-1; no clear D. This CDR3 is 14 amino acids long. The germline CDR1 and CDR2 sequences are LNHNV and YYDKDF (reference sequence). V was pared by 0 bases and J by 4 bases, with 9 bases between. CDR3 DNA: TGTGCCACCAGCAGAGAGGGCCGTTTCACTGAAGCTTTCTTT. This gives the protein CATSREGRFTEAFF.

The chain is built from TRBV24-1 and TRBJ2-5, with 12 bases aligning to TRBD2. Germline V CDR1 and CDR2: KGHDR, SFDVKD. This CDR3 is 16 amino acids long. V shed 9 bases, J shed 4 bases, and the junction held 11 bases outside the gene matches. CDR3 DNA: TGTGCCACCCCCTGCTACACTAGCGGGGGGTTAGAGACCCAGTACTTC. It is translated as CATPCYTSGGLETQYF.